These 8 T cell receptor beta chains came from one sample sequenced in a study of shared clonotypes between healthy human individuals. Clones were read by immunoSEQ multiplex PCR, and TCRdb kept only the in-frame ones, dropping some. The table lists about 1.1 million clones, 78% of them singletons. Source material: memory CD4+ T cells from PBMCs. Subset in this sample: CD45RA-negative fraction. Source of these receptors: a man younger than 35 in good health. Some clones in this sample may be carry-over from other donors' samples.

In regard to this clone: This likely traces to a read error, being one base from a far larger clone. This CDR3 reads CASSSDRDTEAFF. The CDR3 DNA follows: TGTGCCAGCAGCTCCGACAGGGACACTGAAGCTTTCTTT. The J gene is TRBJ1-1, the V gene TRBV7-2; 7 bases match TRBD1. The CDR3 is 13 amino acids. V was pared by 4 bases and J by 3 bases, with 2 bases of the junction left unmatched. CDR1 and CDR2 from the germline V gene are SGHTA and FQGNSA.

Many counts were recorded for this clone. The rearrangement uses TRBV28 and TRBJ1-5, with D possibly being TRBD1 (6 bases). V dropped 10 bases and J dropped 2 bases, with 12 bases sitting between them. The CDR3 covers 13 residues. CDR1 is MDHEN, CDR2 SYDVKM, per germline. The CDR3 DNA is TGTGCCACCGCGGGGGGCGGCAATCAGCCCCAGCATTTT. It specifies CATAGGGNQPQHF.

This clone was seen a single time. The rearrangement links TRBV28 to TRBJ2-1, with 13 positions matching TRBD2. There are 14 residues in the CDR3. The germline gives CDR1 MDHEN, CDR2 SYDVKM. Losses at the gene ends were 10 bases for V and 8 bases for J; bases not matched to a gene: 8. CDR3 bases: TGTGCCACCAGGTGGACTAGCGGGAGCGATGAGCAGTTCTTC. Translation: CATRWTSGSDEQFF.

The rearrangement joins TRBV5-1 to TRBJ1-4; D is ambiguous. The ends were cut back, 1 base at V and 5 bases at J, with 9 bases in the middle. CDR1 is SGHRS and CDR2 is YFSETQ in the germline V gene. The CDR3 is 14 residues long. The CDR3 loop reads CASSLRTANEKLFF. CDR3 nucleotides: TGCGCCAGCAGCTTGCGTACAGCGAATGAAAAACTGTTTTTT.

The chain recombines TRBV9 with TRBJ2-5; 7 bases are shared with TRBD2. The CDR3 extends over 15 amino acids. J gave up 4 bases and V 0 bases, and 6 bases lay outside the gene matches. CDR1 and CDR2 from the germline V gene are SGDLS and YYNGEE. Written as DNA, the CDR3 is TGTGCCAGCAGCGTAGCGGGAGGTTCCATAGAGACCCAGTACTTC. Translated: CASSVAGGSIETQYF.

This chain joins TRBV2 and TRBJ2-5; 10 bases line up with TRBD1. CDR1 and CDR2 (germline): SNHLY, FYNNEI. The CDR3 is 13 residues long. V lost 9 bases, J lost 3 bases, and 4 bases stayed unmatched. The CDR3: CASSTGGEETQYF. Written as DNA, the CDR3 is TGTGCCAGTTCGACAGGGGGCGAAGAGACCCAGTACTTC.

The chain couples TRBV7-9 to TRBJ2-5; D not certain. The germline V gene encodes CDR1 SEHNR and CDR2 FQNEAQ (reference sequence). V lost 5 bases and J 2 bases, leaving 9 bases between the germline ends. CDR3 length: 13 amino acids. CDR3 sequence: CASSARTQETQYF. The DNA of the CDR3 is TGTGCCAGCAGCGCAAGGACGCAAGAGACCCAGTACTTC.

As to this clone: The sample has other DNA sequences that encode this CDR3 too. The J gene is TRBJ2-5, the V gene TRBV18; no clear D. The V gene's germline CDR1 is KGHSH and CDR2 LQKENI. The V end lost 3 bases, the J end lost 0 bases, and 2 bases lay between the germline ends. This CDR3 spans 12 amino acids. Here the CDR3 reads CASSPYQETQYF. CDR3 nucleotides: TGTGCCAGCTCACCGTACCAAGAGACCCAGTACTTC.